The rows below give T cell receptor beta chains drawn from one sample of a study of OX40 agonist ivuxolimab in advanced cancers. Libraries were prepared by immunoSEQ multiplex PCR; TCRdb keeps only in-frame clonotypes and omits some of them. Of approximately 80,000 clones listed, 65% to 90% are singletons. Sequencing was performed on CD4+ or CD8+ T cells sorted from blood, taken in a trial of the OX40 agonist ivuxolimab. These receptors came from an adult with an advanced solid tumor such as melanoma, head and neck, liver or kidney cancer. Each CDR3 is given with its conserved first and last residue. A D gene is named only where the DNA matches it firmly. A clone size is listed for some rows: how often the clone was seen (once, few, many), or a class if it is expanded.

CDR3	DNA	size	J	V	D
CASSYSGRRTGELFF	TGTGCCAGCAGTTACTCGGGACGGAGGACCGGGGAGCTGTTTTTT	once	TRBJ2-2	TRBV6-5	.
CASSPLRSADTQYF	TGTGCCAGCTCACCCCTCAGATCCGCAGATACGCAGTATTTT	.	TRBJ2-3	TRBV18	.
CASSPGRTNQETQYF	TGTGCCAGCTCACCAGGGCGGACTAACCAAGAGACCCAGTACTTC	.	TRBJ2-5	TRBV18	.
CASSPPGLETDTQYF	TGTGCCAGCAGCCCCCCGGGCCTCGAGACAGATACGCAGTATTTT	once	TRBJ2-3	TRBV7-9	.
CASSQDQNYGYTF	TGTGCCAGCAGCCAAGATCAAAACTATGGCTACACCTTC	.	TRBJ1-2	TRBV4-2	.
CASSPSGGFQETQYF	TGTGCCAGCAGTCCCTCAGGAGGGTTCCAAGAGACCCAGTACTTC	.	TRBJ2-5	TRBV5-8	.
CASSLAQGTGELFF	TGTGCCAGCAGCTTAGCACAGGGAACCGGGGAGCTGTTTTTT	.	TRBJ2-2	TRBV11-2	.
CASSPPWGRDTQYF	TGTGCCAGCTCACCGCCGTGGGGGCGGGATACGCAGTATTTT	.	TRBJ2-3	TRBV18	.
CASKKTGYEQYF	TGTGCCAGCAAAAAGACAGGGTACGAGCAGTACTTC	.	TRBJ2-7	TRBV2	TRBD1
CATRATGRDYGYTF	TGTGCCACCAGAGCCACAGGGAGGGACTATGGCTACACCTTC	.	TRBJ1-2	TRBV15	.
CASSLGNRGQGSGELFF	TGTGCCAGCAGCTTGGGGAACAGGGGGCAAGGGTCCGGGGAGCTGTTTTTT	.	TRBJ2-2	TRBV7-8	TRBD1